This T cell receptor beta chain was retrieved from a study of CD8 T cells in ankylosing spondylitis. General study points: Existing reports had already noted some motif variants in reactive arthritis synovial fluid and blood. There was a TCR beta motif, made of 7 to 9 highly homologous variants, that appeared characteristic of ankylosing spondylitis blood.

TCRdb used MiXCR to reprocess the 5' RACE reads, holding one entry per CDR3 protein. The sample lists 300,000 to 400,000 distinct CDR3 sequences, approximately 22% occurring once. V was cut by 6 bases and J by 1 base, with 16 bases left in between. The length of the CDR3 is 15 residues. Germline-derived CDR1 and CDR2 are MNHEY and SMNVEV (reference sequence). Points on this clonotype: Its antigen is still unknown.

This rearrangement joins TRBV27 to TRBJ2-7; no definite D call. This TCR came from a male donor with ankylosing spondylitis or in good health (not recorded which). The source material was blood, either unsorted or a sorted T cell fraction (not recorded which). This CDR3 is CASSYDSWGSYEQYF. CDR3 nucleotide sequence: TGTGCCAGCAGCTACGATAGCTGGGGATCCTACGAGCAGTACTTC.